The following is a T cell receptor beta chain sequence with its context. Its antigen specificity is not known. An end of the junction differs from the germline gene, which may be a read error. The germline V gene supplies CDR1 SGHNT and CDR2 YENEEA. The CDR3 contains 12 residues, cysteine and phenylalanine counted. The entry retains the CDR3 DNA only, 36 bases that are in frame from base 1. Libraries were made using multiplex PCR. The sequencer was an Illumina HiSeq 2500. Following protocols modified from ARM-PCR, the researchers constructed TCRbeta libraries through three rounds of nested PCR with primers (Table S4). Before sequencing, PCR products of 200-500 bp were cut from the gel and purified using the QIAquick gel extraction kit. Concerning the study's data processing: Trimmomatic was used to clean the reads, FLASH merged the cleaned reads into complete CDR3 sequences, and MiTCR assigned the sequences to V(D)J germline segments. VDJtools was used to compute clonal diversity as the inverse Simpson's index. In-frame sequences lacking a premature stop codon were counted as productive reads. Using fastp trimming at Q25 and MiXCR clonotype assembly, TCRdb reanalyzed the public sequencing data and kept in-frame beta chains. A single entry per CDR3 protein holds the most common genes and DNA from its merged rows. For this entry, the V and J calls and clone size follow TCRdb and not the study's own pipeline. The sample profile shows fewer than 45,000 distinct CDR3 sequences; roughly 60% of them were found once. Roughly 19% of the sample goes to the ten largest clones.

This sample was taken from a study of tumor and adjacent non-tumor tissue in lung cancer (dated by TCRdb to between 2017 and 2018). Regarding the research as a whole: Patients with adenocarcinoma (12), squamous cell carcinoma (2) and small cell lung cancer (1) were included in the cohort. A few dozen paired specimens, one tumor and one normal lung sample per patient, were profiled by TCRbeta CDR3 sequencing. A total of around 130,000,000 productive TCRbeta reads were generated by sequencing, corresponding to an average of roughly 4 million reads per sample. The study compared bulk TCRbeta repertoires between lung tumor tissue and matched distant non-tumor lung tissue from about 14 lung cancer patients. The 15 or so patients were aged about 31 to 80 years, included approximately ten men and 5 women, and had TNM stage I to III disease. The investigation overall reported the following: TCR diversity was significantly higher in younger patients, and higher tumor TCR diversity was associated with shorter overall and disease-free survival. Only about 15 patients were in the cohort, and the authors stated that larger samples and more detailed clinical data are needed. Significantly higher TCR diversity (inverse Simpson) was observed in tumor tissue than in normal lung tissue (roughly 470 vs 170, P = 0.0075, Mann-Whitney U test). The sequencing platform is not named in the methods, and unique molecular identifiers are not mentioned. The top 100 clones made up a significantly larger cumulative share of the repertoire in normal lung than in tumor tissue. Peripheral blood was not sequenced, so blood TCRbeta repertoires were not examined in the lung cancer patients of the study.

RNA was isolated from bulk unsorted tissue, and RNA quality was assessed with a NanoDrop ND-1000 and an Agilent 2100. Distant non-tumor tissue taken more than 3 cm from the tumor edge was used as the normal lung sample. The donors were newly diagnosed lung cancer patients admitted for thoracic surgery in China from August to November 2014 who had not received prior chemotherapy. Patients who had received previous radiotherapy or chemotherapy, or who had another concurrent cancer, were excluded from the study. Surgical tissue pieces of about 1-2 cm3 were preserved in RNAlater solution and were kept at -80 degrees C until use.

This sequence originates from a woman aged 40 to 50 with non-small cell lung cancer. The sequenced material came from distant non-tumor lung tissue. This sequence uses TRBV11-3 and TRBJ2-5; the D gene is perhaps TRBD2, on 5 matching bases. The sequenced DNA is TGTGCCAGCAGCATAGATACGGAGGCCCAGTACTTC. This codes for CASSIDTEAQYF.